These 8 T cell receptor beta chains share one sample of origin, sequenced in a study of blood T cell repertoires in COVID-19. This table comes from immunoSEQ multiplex PCR, and its TCRdb copy is limited to in-frame clones, with some not included. The table lists over 350,000 clones, 80% to 90% of them singletons. Sequenced sample: PBMCs or T cells enriched from blood (not recorded which). These receptors came from a woman in her forties or fifties who had recovered from COVID-19.

This chain links TRBV2 with TRBJ2-5, with D tentatively TRBD2 (5 bases). In germline, CDR1 is SNHLY, CDR2 FYNNEI. There are 11 residues in the CDR3. The V and J ends lost 7 bases and 5 bases respectively, with 8 bases between them. The CDR3 sequence: CASKEEETQYF. The CDR3 region has the DNA TGTGCCAGCAAGGAGGAGGAGACCCAGTACTTC.

V is TRBV2 and J is TRBJ2-1; 13 positions agree with TRBD2. The CDR3 covers 15 residues. The V gene end was trimmed by 4 bases and the J gene end by 9 bases; junction bases not matched to a gene: 6. Germline V gives CDR1 SNHLY, CDR2 FYNNEI. DNA for the CDR3: TGTGCCAGCAGTGGGACTAGCGGGGGTTTAAGTGAGCAGTTCTTC. Residues: CASSGTSGGLSEQFF.

The chain recombines TRBV12-3 or TRBV12-4 with TRBJ1-2; TRBD1 matches 7 bases. The CDR3 consists of 13 residues. The V and J ends lost 5 bases and 7 bases, in that order; junction bases with no gene match: 7. The CDR3 region has the DNA TGTGCCAGCAGTCGAAGACAGGGTTCTGGCTACACCTTC. Its protein is CASSRRQGSGYTF.

V usage is TRBV4-3 and J usage is TRBJ1-2; D is unclear. The germline V gene encodes CDR1 LGHNA and CDR2 YSLEER. Between the trimmed V and J ends, which lost 3 bases and 3 bases, there was a span of 11 bases. The CDR3 is made up of 14 amino acids. CDR3 sequence: CASSHESLDYGYTF. CDR3 sequence (DNA): TGCGCCAGCAGCCATGAGAGTTTAGACTATGGCTACACCTTC.

The chain employs TRBV3-1 (or the pseudogene TRBV3-2) and TRBJ1-4; 7 nucleotides align to TRBD1. This CDR3 comprises 14 residues. Trimming removed 5 bases from V and 9 bases from J; junction bases left unmatched: 9. The germline V gene has CDR1 LGHDT and CDR2 YNNKEL (reference sequence). CDR3 residues: CASSDRTGSQKLFF. CDR3 DNA sequence: TGTGCCAGCAGCGACAGGACAGGCTCCCAAAAACTGTTTTTT.

Only one count was recorded for this clone. The CDR3 reads CASSEYRGTSSNQPQHF. CDR3 DNA sequence: TGTGCCAGCAGTGAATATCGTGGTACTAGTAGCAATCAGCCCCAGCATTTT. The chain employs TRBV6-1 and TRBJ1-5; no reliable D call. The CDR3 consists of 17 residues. Germline V gene data show CDR1 as MNHNS and CDR2 as SASEGT. Trimming stripped 2 bases from V and 0 bases from J, with 14 bases between.

V gene TRBV7-9 combines with J gene TRBJ1-1; D gene unclear. Germline values: CDR1 SEHNR, CDR2 FQNEAQ (reference sequence). This CDR3 region has 12 residues. V was pared by 5 bases and J by 3 bases, with 7 bases between. CDR3 DNA sequence: TGTGCCAGCAGCCCCCGGGACACTGAAGCTTTCTTT. This gives the protein CASSPRDTEAFF.

The chain employs TRBV6-5 and TRBJ2-7, with TRBD1 matching 7 bases. Germline CDR1 is MNHEY and CDR2 is SVGAGI. The V segment lost 0 bases and the J segment 4 bases; nucleotides outside the gene matches: 3. The CDR3 runs to 14 residues. For the CDR3, the DNA is TGTGCCAGCAGTTACTCCGGGACAGATTACGAGCAGTACTTC. Translating gives CASSYSGTDYEQYF.